A single T cell receptor beta chain is shown here with its context. The data were obtained in a study of T cell changes during pregnancy in multiple sclerosis. This CDR3 comprises 13 residues. Trimming removed 3 bases from V and 2 bases from J, with 7 bases in between. CDR1 and CDR2 (germline): KGHSH, LQKENI. Only in-frame clones appear in the TCRdb table, and some are missing; sequencing was by immunoSEQ multiplex PCR. The sample contains 90,000 to 95,000 clones, around 93% of which appear only once. The V gene is TRBV18, the J gene TRBJ1-2; tentative D call: TRBD1 (5 bases). The TCR was taken from a female donor with multiple sclerosis, enrolled in a pregnancy study. Sequenced material: peripheral blood, taken before pregnancy. DNA of the CDR3: TGTGCCAGCTCACCGGGGGGGAACTATGGCTACACCTTC. It specifies CASSPGGNYGYTF.